This T cell receptor (beta chain) was retrieved from a study of Ad26.COV2.S vaccination and SARS-CoV-2 variants. Only in-frame clones appear in the TCRdb table, and some are missing; sequencing was by immunoSEQ multiplex PCR. Found here are fewer than 800,000 clones, approximately 88% of them singletons; the top ten hold nearly 1.5%. The table lists this clone with a few counts. Treatment given: roughly 20 received Ad26.COV2.S at low or high dose, single or two shots; 5 received placebo; per-sample allocation not given. Day 63 after the first injection of vaccine or placebo was the sampling time. The CDR3 has 15 amino acids. Germline V gene data show CDR1 as MNHEY and CDR2 as SMNVEV (reference sequence). Deletions cut 4 bases from V and 1 base from J, with 14 bases between.

The sample consisted of peripheral blood, taken in a trial of Ad26.COV2.S vaccine versus placebo. The receptor's source is a person aged 18 to 65 who received the Ad26.COV2.S COVID-19 vaccine or a placebo. This chain joins TRBV27 and TRBJ2-7; D is unclear. This chain's CDR3 is CASSSVSSSSYEQYF. The CDR3 region has the DNA TGTGCCAGCAGTTCAGTTTCTTCCTCTTCCTACGAGCAGTACTTC.